Below, one T cell receptor (beta chain) is given with its context. Time point noted: persistent/refractory GD, antithyroid drugs over 5 years with positive TRAb. TCR sequences were obtained from RNA taken from PBMCs. This sample was included in a study of regulatory T cells in long-lasting Graves disease. Construction of the TCR beta libraries employed iRepertoire HTBI primers in conjunction with Arm-PCR of CDR3 regions. In TCRdb, the multiplex PCR reads were re-called with MiXCR into one record per CDR3 protein. Of 300,000 to 500,000 distinct CDR3 sequences detected, about 20% appear once; the ten largest clones hold around 21%. Germline V gene lookup returns CDR1 LGHDT and CDR2 YNNKEL (reference sequence). Trimming cost V 1 base and J 1 base, with 7 bases left between them. There are 14 residues in the CDR3.

The sequencing here drew on peripheral blood mononuclear cells (PBMCs), taken when the disease was refractory, from a patient treated with antithyroid drugs. The sequence came from a female donor with Graves disease. The rearrangement uses TRBV3-1 and TRBJ1-1, with a possible D match to TRBD1 (5 bases). The CDR3 nucleotides read TGTGCCAGCAGCCAAGGGGACGCGAACACTGAAGCTTTCTTT. Its translation: CASSQGDANTEAFF.